The entry below gives a single T cell receptor beta chain sequence along with its context. A quantity of about 0.5 to 1 ug RNA underwent reverse transcription using random hexamers. Via MiXCR, TCRdb re-called the immunoSEQ multiplex PCR reads, giving one row per CDR3 protein. The table records some 150,000 distinct CDR3 sequences, approximately 94% of them present only once. The CDR3 loop spans 11 amino acids. The V end lost 4 bases, the J end lost 7 bases, and 7 bases lay between the germline ends. Looked up from germline, CDR1 is SGDLS and CDR2 is YYNGEE. Through negative isolation, CD4+ and CD8+ T cells were obtained, while TEMRA cells were enriched using FACS. The data belong to a study of CD8 T cells in Susac syndrome.

The rearrangement joins TRBV9 to TRBJ2-3; D unresolved. The sample taken for sequencing was CD8+ T cells from PBMCs. The receptor was derived from a human donor with multiple sclerosis. For the CDR3, the DNA is TGTGCCAGCAGCACCCCAAATACGCAGTATTTT. Amino acids: CASSTPNTQYF.